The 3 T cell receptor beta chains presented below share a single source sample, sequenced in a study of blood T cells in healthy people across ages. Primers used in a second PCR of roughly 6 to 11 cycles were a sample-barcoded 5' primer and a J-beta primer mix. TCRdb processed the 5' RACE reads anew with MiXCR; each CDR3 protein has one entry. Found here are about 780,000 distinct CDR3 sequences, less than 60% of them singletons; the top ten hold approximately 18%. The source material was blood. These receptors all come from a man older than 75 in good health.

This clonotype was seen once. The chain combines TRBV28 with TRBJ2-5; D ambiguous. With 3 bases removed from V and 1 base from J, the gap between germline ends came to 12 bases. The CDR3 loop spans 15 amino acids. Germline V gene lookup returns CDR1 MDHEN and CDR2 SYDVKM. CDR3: CASSFASVLQETQYF. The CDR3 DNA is TGTGCCAGCAGTTTTGCATCAGTTCTCCAAGAGACCCAGTACTTC.

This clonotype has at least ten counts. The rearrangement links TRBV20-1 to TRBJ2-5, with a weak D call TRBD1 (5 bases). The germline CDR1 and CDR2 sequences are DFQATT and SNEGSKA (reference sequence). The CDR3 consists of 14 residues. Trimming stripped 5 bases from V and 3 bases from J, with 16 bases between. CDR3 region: CSALLLKGEETQYF. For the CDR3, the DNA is TGCAGTGCTTTACTCTTAAAAGGGGAAGAGACCCAGTACTTC.

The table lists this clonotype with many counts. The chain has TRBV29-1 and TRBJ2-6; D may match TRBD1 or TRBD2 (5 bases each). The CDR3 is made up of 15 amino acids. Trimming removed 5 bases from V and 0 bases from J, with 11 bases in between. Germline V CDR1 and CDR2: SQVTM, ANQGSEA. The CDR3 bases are TGCAGCGTTAAGGGACGGCGCTCTGGGGCCAACGTCCTGACTTTC. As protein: CSVKGRRSGANVLTF.